This TCR beta chain was sequenced during a study of cytomegalovirus exposure and HLA in healthy donors. 13 Jbeta primers and 60 Vbeta primers were used for the PCR. Assay used: immunoSEQ multiplex PCR; TCRdb lists only in-frame clones, some missing. The data hold some 150,000 clones, with around three quarters observed a single time. Study observations and caveats: One cluster of highly shared sequence variants probably arose as a sequencing artifact. The listing of fewer than 200 TCR beta chains classed them as cytomegalovirus-associated.

The CDR3 totals 17 residues. V lost 4 bases to trimming and J lost 0 bases; unmatched junction nucleotides: 6. The germline gives CDR1 SGHRS, CDR2 YFSETQ. This clone occurred a few times. The antigen is undetermined. The source of this sequence is a woman aged 55-69 years in good health and CMV-seropositive. Sequenced input: PBMCs. The chain carries TRBV5-1 and TRBJ2-6; 8 bases are shared with TRBD1. The CDR3 nucleotides are TGCGCCAGCAGCCAGGATACAGGGGGCTCTGGGGCCAACGTCCTGACTTTC. Encoded protein: CASSQDTGGSGANVLTF.